What follows are 17 T cell receptor beta chains derived from one specimen sequenced in a study of human T cells and chemical hapten exposure. Time point noted: patch test 1, 2 weeks after DPC sensitization. Treatment here: therapeutic diphenylcyclopropenone sensitization with weekly scalp DPC. A single record per CDR3 protein comes from TCRdb applying MiXCR to the RACE reads. The table lists roughly 45,000 distinct CDR3 sequences, about 9% of them singletons. Sample: whole blood, taken in connection with sensitization to the hapten diphenylcyclopropenone (DPC). The receptors were gathered from a woman aged 50 to 60 with alopecia areata. Some clones in this sample may be carry-over from other donors' samples.

The genes are TRBV2 and TRBJ1-2, with 7 bases matching TRBD1. The germline CDR1 and CDR2 sequences are SNHLY and FYNNEI. Trimming took 6 bases from V and 4 from J; bases not matched to a gene: 17. This CDR3 comprises 17 residues. The CDR3 DNA follows: TGTGCCAGCAGCCGGGCTAGGCAACAGGGGTCCGGCTATGGCTACACCTTC. Its translation is CASSRARQQGSGYGYTF. Drawing the rest from reference TRBV2 and TRBJ1-2, the complete variable domain is EPEVTQTPSHQVTQMGQEVILRCVPISNHLYFYWYRQILGQKVEFLVSFYNNEISEKSEIFDDQFSVERPDGSNFTLKIRSTKLEDSAMYFCASSRARQQGSGYGYTFGSGTRLTVV.

J is TRBJ1-2 and V is TRBV29-1, with D hard to call. Per germline, CDR1 SQVTM and CDR2 ANQGSEA. The CDR3 covers 11 residues. V lost 5 bases and J 8 bases, leaving 12 bases between the germline ends. The CDR3 sequence: CSVNEARGYTF. For the CDR3, the DNA is TGCAGCGTTAACGAGGCTAGGGGCTACACCTTC. The whole variable domain, filled in from reference TRBV29-1 and TRBJ1-2, reads SAVISQKPSRDICQRGTSLTIQCQVDSQVTMMFWYRQQPGQSLTLIATANQGSEATYESGFVIDKFPISRPNLTFSTLTVSNMSPEDSSIYLCSVNEARGYTFGSGTRLTVV.

There are many counts of this clonotype. This chain joins TRBV4-3 and TRBJ2-3; D is ambiguous. Trimming took 0 bases from V and 8 from J, leaving 9 bases between them. This CDR3 comprises 13 residues. Germline V gene sequence: CDR1 LGHNA, CDR2 YSLEER. CDR3 sequence (DNA): TGCGCCAGCAGCCAAGAATCCCTTACTACGCAGTATTTT. Its protein is CASSQESLTTQYF.

This clonotype was recorded many times. CDR3 coding DNA: TGCAGTGCTAAGGGGACTAGTGTAGATGAGCAGTTCTTC. Translation gives CSAKGTSVDEQFF. The chain carries TRBV20-1 and TRBJ2-1; TRBD2 matches 8 bases. Germline-derived CDR1 and CDR2 are DFQATT and SNEGSKA (reference sequence). J was trimmed by 8 bases and V by 4 bases; bases with no gene match: 7. This CDR3 region has 13 residues.

This clonotype was seen repeatedly, ten times or more. The chain has TRBV14 and TRBJ1-4, with 8 bases identical to TRBD1. After removal of 4 bases from V and 6 bases from J, the junction contained 1 base not matched to a gene. CDR1 and CDR2 from the germline V gene are SGHDN and FVKESK. The CDR3 length is 13 residues. CDR3 in DNA: TGTGCCAGCAGCCGGGGACAGGATGAAAAACTGTTTTTT. Protein product: CASSRGQDEKLFF.

This clonotype was seen at least ten times. The CDR3: CASSYNEEQGREQFF. The DNA of the CDR3 is TGTGCCAGCAGTTACAACGAGGAGCAGGGCCGCGAGCAGTTCTTC. V usage is TRBV6-5 and J usage is TRBJ2-1; TRBD1 is a possible D gene (5 bases). Germline V gene lookup returns CDR1 MNHEY and CDR2 SVGAGI. Trimming removed 2 bases at V and 10 bases at J, with 18 bases between. CDR3 length: 15 residues.

The rearrangement uses TRBV28 and TRBJ2-1; possible D gene TRBD2, 6 bases. The CDR3 is made up of 14 amino acids. Germline V lookup: CDR1 MDHEN, CDR2 SYDVKM. V was pared by 6 bases and J by 12 bases, with 21 bases between. The CDR3 DNA reads as TGTGCCAGCAGCCCAGTTTGGAGGGCTGCTGGGCAGTTCTTC. Amino acid sequence: CASSPVWRAAGQFF. Full variable domain (remainder filled in from reference TRBV28 and TRBJ2-1): DVKVTQSSRYLVKRTGEKVFLECVQDMDHENMFWYRQDPGLGLRLIYFSYDVKMKEKGDIPEGYSVSREKKERFSLILESASTNQTSMYLCASSPVWRAAGQFFGPGTRLTVL.

This clonotype was seen many times. The genes are TRBV3-1 and TRBJ1-6; no reliable D call. V was clipped by 1 base and J by 6 bases, with 13 bases between them. This CDR3 contains 16 residues. From germline, CDR1 is LGHDT and CDR2 YNNKEL (reference sequence). The CDR3 loop reads CASSQGSLGLNSPLHF. Here the CDR3 DNA reads TGTGCCAGCAGCCAAGGGAGCCTGGGCCTTAATTCACCCCTCCACTTT. The entire variable domain, with the rest obtained from reference TRBV3-1 and TRBJ1-6, is as follows: DTAVSQTPKYLVTQMGNDKSIKCEQNLGHDTMYWYKQDSKKFLKIMFSYNNKELIINETVPNRFSPKSPDKAHLNLHINSLELGDSAVYFCASSQGSLGLNSPLHFGNGTRLTVT.

This clonotype showed up many times. This rearrangement joins TRBV5-4 to TRBJ1-4; 7 bases are a match to TRBD1. The CDR3 contains 13 residues. Germline CDR1 reads SGHNT; CDR2 reads YYREEE (reference sequence). The V segment lost 9 bases and the J segment 4 bases; nucleotides outside the gene matches: 6. CDR3 nucleotide sequence: TGTGCCACCTCGACAGGGTATAATGAAAAACTGTTTTTT. This sequence encodes CATSTGYNEKLFF. The full variable domain, rest sourced from reference TRBV5-4 and TRBJ1-4, is ETGVTQSPTHLIKTRGQQVTLRCSSQSGHNTVSWYQQALGQGPQFIFQYYREEENGRGNFPPRFSGLQFPNYSSELNVNALELDDSALYLCATSTGYNEKLFFGSGTQLSVL.

The chain is built from TRBV7-8 and TRBJ2-3; D unclear. From germline, CDR1 is SGHVS and CDR2 FQNEAQ. This CDR3 spans 13 amino acids. Between the trimmed V and J ends, which lost 5 bases and 5 bases, there was a span of 11 bases. The CDR3: CASSDGPGDTQYF. CDR3 nucleotide sequence: TGTGCCAGCAGCGACGGACCGGGAGATACGCAGTATTTT.

This clonotype was observed many times. The V and J genes are TRBV28 and TRBJ2-1, with D possibly matching TRBD2 (6 bases). Germline loops: CDR1 MDHEN, CDR2 SYDVKM. This CDR3 is 13 amino acids long. The V end was cut by 5 bases, the J end by 15 bases, with 20 bases between. The CDR3 coding sequence is TGTGCCAGCAGTCCGAGCCGGAGGGCGAGGGGGTTCTTC. Translating gives CASSPSRRARGFF.

This clonotype was observed at least ten times. The gene calls are TRBV29-1 and TRBJ1-5; D gene ambiguous. Germline CDR1 reads SQVTM; CDR2 reads ANQGSEA. V was shortened by 4 bases and J by 1 base, with 8 bases between the two germline ends. The length of the CDR3 is 13 residues. In DNA form, the CDR3 reads TGCAGCGTTGTTCCGGGGAGCAATCAGCCCCAGCATTTT. It yields the protein CSVVPGSNQPQHF.

Comments on this clonotype: Relative to the germline gene, one junction end is altered; a read error may explain this. V usage is TRBV5-1 and J usage is TRBJ1-4, with D tentatively TRBD1 (6 bases). The CDR3 contains 15 residues. Germline CDR1 SGHRS, CDR2 YFSETQ. This CDR3 is CASSFSGTTNEKLFF. In DNA form, the CDR3 reads TGCGCCAGCAGCTTTTCCGGGACAACAAATGAAAAACTGTTTTTT.

V and J are TRBV20-1 and TRBJ1-5; D not resolved. CDR1 is DFQATT, CDR2 SNEGSKA, per germline (reference sequence). CDR3 length: 11 amino acids. The V end was cut by 4 bases, the J end by 0 bases, with 1 base between. The CDR3 loop is CSANSNQPQHF. As DNA, the CDR3 is TGCAGTGCTAATAGCAATCAGCCCCAGCATTTT.

This clonotype was observed at least ten times. V and J are TRBV27 and TRBJ2-3; D not resolved. The germline V and J ends were trimmed by 2 bases and 1 base, with 10 bases remaining between them. Germline lookup yields CDR1 MNHEY and CDR2 SMNVEV (reference sequence). There are 15 residues in the CDR3. The CDR3 protein is CASSLLWGGTDTQYF. In DNA form, the CDR3 reads TGTGCCAGCAGTTTACTCTGGGGTGGCACAGATACGCAGTATTTT.

Comment on this clonotype: This may stem from a read error, because a much larger clone lies one nucleotide away. The chain carries TRBV27 and TRBJ2-1, with 10 bases matching TRBD2. The CDR3 totals 16 residues. The germline CDR1 and CDR2 sequences are MNHEY and SMNVEV (reference sequence). CDR3 nucleotides: TGTGCCAGCAGCTTTTCCGGGACTAGCGCCTACAATGATCAGTTCTTC. Translation: CASSFSGTSAYNDQFF.

The table lists this clonotype with many counts. The rearrangement links TRBV7-9 to TRBJ2-1; 8 nucleotides line up with TRBD1. CDR3 size: 18 residues. Germline loops: CDR1 SEHNR, CDR2 FQNEAQ (reference sequence). V shed 5 bases and J 4 bases; nucleotides not matched to a gene: 16. DNA for the CDR3: TGTGCCAGCAGCATCTCGCAATTTCGGGACAGGATATACAATGAGCAGTTCTTC. As protein: CASSISQFRDRIYNEQFF.